A single sample is the source of the 7 T cell receptor beta chains below, sequenced in a study of T-cell reconstitution after alpha-beta-depleted transplantation in children. Preparing the TCRbeta library involved the use of unique molecular identifiers. TCRdb fed the PCR reads into MiXCR, producing one record per CDR3 protein. The sample carries some 310,000 distinct CDR3 sequences, approximately 23% recorded once. Material: PBMCs, mostly from graft donor cells, obtained 180 days after TCRalphabeta/CD19-depleted stem cell transplant. The receptors derive from a male patient aged 10 to 17 who had a stem cell transplant for acute lymphoblastic leukemia, so the T cells may come from the graft donor.

V is TRBV28 and J is TRBJ1-1; D gene ambiguous. Trimming removed 2 bases at V and 0 bases at J, with 13 bases between. The CDR3 covers 16 residues. CDR1 and CDR2 from the germline V gene are MDHEN and SYDVKM. The CDR3 DNA follows: TGTGCCAGCAGTTTAGCGACATCAGTCATGAACACTGAAGCTTTCTTT. Its translation is CASSLATSVMNTEAFF.

This clonotype was seen repeatedly, ten times or more. The chain recombines TRBV5-6 with TRBJ1-2; D not resolved. In germline, CDR1 is SGHDT, CDR2 YYEEEE. V was pared by 1 base and J by 2 bases, with 3 bases between. This CDR3 contains 12 residues. The CDR3 protein is CASSLRNYGYTF. CDR3 DNA: TGTGCCAGCAGCTTGAGGAACTATGGCTACACCTTC.

The gene calls are TRBV7-9 and TRBJ1-2; no reliable D call. The CDR3 length is 15 residues. Germline CDR1 and CDR2: SEHNR and FQNEAQ (reference sequence). Trimming stripped 1 base from V and 0 bases from J, with 9 bases between. CDR3 DNA sequence: TGTGCCAGCAGCTTAGAACAGAAAGCTAACTATGGCTACACCTTC. The encoded protein is CASSLEQKANYGYTF. The full variable domain, its missing parts supplied by reference TRBV7-9 and TRBJ1-2, is DTGVSQNPRHKITKRGQNVTFRCDPISEHNRLYWYRQTLGQGPEFLTYFQNEAQLEKSRLLSDRFSAERPKGSFSTLEIQRTEQGDSAMYLCASSLEQKANYGYTFGSGTRLTVV.

The gene calls are TRBV27 and TRBJ2-7; possible D gene TRBD2, 6 bases. The CDR3 is 17 residues long. Germline assignment: CDR1 MNHEY and CDR2 SMNVEV (reference sequence). Trimming removed 6 bases at V and 0 bases at J, with 21 bases between. The CDR3 sequence: CASRPGAIHHSSYEQYF. CDR3 in DNA: TGTGCCAGCAGGCCGGGAGCAATCCACCACAGCTCCTACGAGCAGTACTTC.

This clonotype has just a few counts. The V call is TRBV6-5, the J call TRBJ1-2; 10 bases align to TRBD1. In germline, CDR1 is MNHEY, CDR2 SVGAGI. This CDR3 has 14 amino acids. With 2 bases clipped from V and 7 bases from J, the junction kept 4 bases outside the gene matches. CDR3 in amino acids: CASSYRQGASGYTF. DNA of the CDR3: TGTGCCAGCAGTTACCGACAGGGGGCTAGTGGCTACACCTTC.

The CDR3 reads CATSTGSYGYTF. Written as DNA, the CDR3 is TGTGCCACCAGTACAGGGTCCTATGGCTACACCTTC. This rearrangement joins TRBV24-1 to TRBJ1-2; TRBD1 is a possible D gene (6 bases). The CDR3 extends over 12 amino acids. The germline V and J ends were trimmed by 6 bases and 4 bases, with 8 bases remaining between them. Germline V gene lookup returns CDR1 KGHDR and CDR2 SFDVKD.

This clonotype was found a few times. This rearrangement joins TRBV29-1 to TRBJ2-5, with TRBD2 matching over 7 bases. The CDR3 length is 13 residues. Per germline, CDR1 SQVTM and CDR2 ANQGSEA. V was clipped by 4 bases and J by 6 bases; unmatched bases: 8. CDR3 DNA: TGCAGCGTTGCGGGGGGTGCTCGTCAGACCCAGTACTTC. It yields the protein CSVAGGARQTQYF.